This entry describes one TCR beta chain. Its antigen remains unknown. The data derive from a study of cytomegalovirus exposure and HLA in healthy donors. Study results and caveats: Later work associated 16,951 TCR beta sequences with HLA alleles at 0.05 false discovery rate. Investigators reported approximately 150 TCR beta chains as tied to cytomegalovirus.

Vbeta (60) and Jbeta (13) primers were used in the PCR. TCRdb's copy holds only in-frame clones and misses some; the assay was immunoSEQ multiplex PCR. Of 200,000 to 250,000 clones listed, under 80% are singletons. This CDR3 is 15 amino acids long. The V end was cut by 1 base, the J end by 3 bases, with 13 bases between. Germline loops: CDR1 SGHDN, CDR2 FVKESK. This sequence joins TRBV14 and TRBJ2-7, with D possibly matching TRBD2 (5 bases). The sample comprised PBMCs. This receptor was obtained from a woman in her twenties or thirties in good health and CMV-seronegative. CDR3 in amino acids: CASSQGSGNYYEQYF. Written as DNA, the CDR3 is TGTGCCAGCAGCCAAGGGAGCGGAAACTACTACGAGCAGTACTTC.